This TCR beta chain originates from a study of blood T cell repertoires in COVID-19. Whole-study context: Sources were T cells, B-cell-depleted T cells, or PBMCs; the material itself was cDNA or gDNA.

This CDR3 spans 14 amino acids. Study processing details: How many nucleated cells were present was estimated from reference gene primer amplification. This table comes from immunoSEQ multiplex PCR, and its TCRdb copy is limited to in-frame clones, with some not included. V, J and clone size derive from that table, while D and trimming were established from the DNA sequence. The sample holds a few hundred thousand clones; approximately 80% are singletons and the top ten take roughly 1.9%. This sequence was found in a young man who had recovered from COVID-19. The chain uses TRBV21-1 and TRBJ1-5. TRBV21-1 is noted as a pseudogene. The sequenced sample consisted of peripheral blood. The CDR3 sequence is CASSSSGGLQPQHF. The DNA of the CDR3 is TGTGCCAGCAGCTCCTCCGGGGGGCTTCAGCCCCAGCATTTT.